This is a list of T cell receptor beta chains from one sample in a study. Each CDR3 protein is one row after TCRdb ran MiXCR on the 5' RACE reads. This sample has approximately 11,000 distinct CDR3 sequences, with around a quarter found just once. The sample was Tregs sorted from a lymph node. All receptors derive from a female donor with breast cancer. CDR3s include the opening cysteine and the closing phenylalanine or tryptophan. Fields, in order: clone size, D gene, J gene, V gene, CDR3 protein, CDR3 DNA. The D gene is left open where the match is weak. Clone sizes are given selectively: once, few, many, or a class where the clone is expanded.

size: many; D: -; J: TRBJ1-1; V: TRBV7-3; CDR3: CASRPEGATEAFF; DNA: TGTGCCAGCAGACCAGAAGGGGCTACTGAAGCTTTCTTT
size: -; D: -; J: TRBJ1-1; V: TRBV10-1; CDR3: CASSERASGTEAFF; DNA: TGCGCCAGCAGTGAGAGGGCCTCGGGCACTGAAGCTTTCTTT
size: -; D: TRBD1; J: TRBJ2-7; V: TRBV7-9; CDR3: CASSITGGYEQYF; DNA: TGTGCCAGCAGCATAACAGGGGGCTACGAGCAGTACTTC
size: -; D: TRBD2; J: TRBJ2-1; V: TRBV9; CDR3: CASSVPSGGSGGNEQSF; DNA: TGTGCCAGCAGCGTCCCCTCCGGCGGGAGCGGAGGAAATGAGCAGTCCTTC
size: large; D: -; J: TRBJ2-1; V: TRBV20-1; CDR3: CSASGLEEQFF; DNA: TGCAGTGCCTCCGGTCTAGAGGAGCAGTTCTTC
size: -; D: -; J: TRBJ1-1; V: TRBV6-1; CDR3: CASSYPVEDAEAFF; DNA: TGTGCCAGCAGTTACCCGGTCGAGGACGCTGAAGCTTTCTTT
size: few; D: -; J: TRBJ1-2; V: TRBV5-4; CDR3: CASSPKQGALNYGYTF; DNA: TGTGCCAGCAGCCCGAAACAGGGAGCGCTTAACTATGGCTACACCTTC
size: once; D: TRBD2; J: TRBJ2-3; V: TRBV12-3/TRBV12-4; CDR3: CASRIAGGLDTQYF; DNA: TGTGCCAGCAGGATAGCGGGGGGTTTAGATACGCAGTATTTT
size: few; D: -; J: TRBJ2-1; V: TRBV6-6; CDR3: CASRDNRPGTEQFF; DNA: TGTGCCAGCAGGGACAACCGGCCGGGGACGGAGCAGTTCTTC
size: many; D: -; J: TRBJ1-5; V: TRBV7-9; CDR3: CASSPGGGPKHF; DNA: TGTGCCAGCAGCCCGGGGGGGGGCCCCAAGCATTTT
size: few; D: -; J: TRBJ1-5; V: TRBV4-1; CDR3: CASSQEGQGGQPQHF; DNA: TGCGCCAGCAGCCAAGAGGGGCAGGGTGGCCAGCCCCAGCATTTT
size: -; D: -; J: TRBJ1-4; V: TRBV15; CDR3: CATSTGRGKGREKLFF; DNA: TGTGCCACCAGCACTGGGCGGGGCAAAGGCCGGGAAAAACTGTTTTTT
size: many; D: -; J: TRBJ1-5; V: TRBV4-2; CDR3: CASSQAPGTAQHF; DNA: TGTGCCAGCAGCCAAGCGCCGGGGACTGCCCAGCATTTT
size: medium-sized; D: -; J: TRBJ1-4; V: TRBV4-2; CDR3: CASSQVLLPGGNEKLFF; DNA: TGTGCCAGCAGCCAAGTTCTCCTCCCGGGGGGGAATGAAAAACTGTTTTTT
size: -; D: -; J: TRBJ2-1; V: TRBV20-1; CDR3: CSTRIGNEQFF; DNA: TGCAGTACTAGAATTGGTAATGAGCAGTTCTTC
size: -; D: -; J: TRBJ2-7; V: TRBV11-1; CDR3: CASSFGGVAYEQYF; DNA: TGTGCCAGCAGCTTTGGAGGGGTCGCGTACGAGCAGTACTTC
size: many; D: -; J: TRBJ2-3; V: TRBV7-6; CDR3: CASSLLGAHTDTQYF; DNA: TGTGCCAGCAGCTTATTGGGAGCGCACACAGATACGCAGTATTTT
size: many; D: TRBD2; J: TRBJ2-7; V: TRBV20-1; CDR3: CSARDVGTSDEQYF; DNA: TGCAGTGCTAGAGATGTTGGGACTAGCGACGAGCAGTACTTC
size: medium-sized; D: -; J: TRBJ1-1; V: TRBV15; CDR3: CATSRDQWTEAFF; DNA: TGTGCCACCAGCAGAGATCAGTGGACTGAAGCTTTCTTT
size: many; D: TRBD1; J: TRBJ1-1; V: TRBV12-3/TRBV12-4; CDR3: CASRPTGAGRRTEAFF; DNA: TGTGCCAGCAGGCCTACAGGGGCTGGGAGGAGGACTGAAGCTTTCTTT
size: -; D: -; J: TRBJ2-3; V: TRBV6-5; CDR3: CASSNQGMVTDTQYF; DNA: TGTGCCAGCAGTAACCAGGGCATGGTCACAGATACGCAGTATTTT
size: medium-sized; D: TRBD2; J: TRBJ2-7; V: TRBV30; CDR3: CACSGIAGVYEQYF; DNA: TGTGCCTGCAGTGGTATAGCGGGAGTATACGAGCAGTACTTC
size: medium-sized; D: -; J: TRBJ1-1; V: TRBV5-1; CDR3: CASSLWERLSGNTEAFF; DNA: TGCGCCAGCAGCTTGTGGGAGAGACTCAGCGGGAACACTGAAGCTTTCTTT
size: many; D: -; J: TRBJ1-1; V: TRBV7-9; CDR3: CASSRPYINTEAFF; DNA: TGTGCCAGCAGCCGCCCCTACATCAACACTGAAGCTTTCTTT
size: few; D: -; J: TRBJ1-2; V: TRBV20-1; CDR3: CSARLGFRADGYTF; DNA: TGCAGTGCTAGACTTGGTTTCCGTGCCGATGGCTACACCTTC
size: medium-sized; D: TRBD2; J: TRBJ2-1; V: TRBV29-1; CDR3: CSVEDREGIGDEQFF; DNA: TGCAGCGTTGAAGATAGGGAGGGAATCGGGGATGAGCAGTTCTTC
size: once; D: -; J: TRBJ2-7; V: TRBV5-1; CDR3: CASSSQGTSYEQYF; DNA: TGCGCCAGCAGCTCCCAGGGGACCTCTTACGAGCAGTACTTC
size: many; D: -; J: TRBJ1-5; V: TRBV20-1; CDR3: CSARDKGGLGHQPQHF; DNA: TGCAGTGCTAGAGATAAGGGGGGTCTGGGGCATCAGCCCCAGCATTTT
size: many; D: -; J: TRBJ2-7; V: TRBV7-6; CDR3: CASSSSSYEQYF; DNA: TGTGCCAGCAGCTCAAGCTCCTACGAGCAGTACTTC
size: once; D: -; J: TRBJ2-5; V: TRBV18; CDR3: CASSPARGETQYF; DNA: TGTGCCAGCTCACCGGCACGGGGAGAGACCCAGTACTTC
size: -; D: -; J: TRBJ1-2; V: TRBV5-1; CDR3: CASSLALRRGVNCGYTF; DNA: TGCGCCAGCAGCTTGGCCTTACGACGGGGAGTCAACTGTGGCTACACCTTC
size: -; D: -; J: TRBJ2-1; V: TRBV9; CDR3: CASSSETAYNEQFF; DNA: TGTGCCAGCAGCTCGGAGACCGCCTACAATGAGCAGTTCTTC
size: medium-sized; D: -; J: TRBJ2-1; V: TRBV25-1; CDR3: CASSDEGEQFF; DNA: TGTGCCAGCAGTGATGAGGGTGAGCAGTTCTTC
size: once; D: -; J: TRBJ1-1; V: TRBV7-6; CDR3: CASSHEERRSNTEAFF; DNA: TGTGCCAGCAGCCATGAGGAAAGGAGATCGAACACTGAAGCTTTCTTT
size: medium-sized; D: -; J: TRBJ2-2; V: TRBV6-5; CDR3: CASTGRGTDGELFF; DNA: TGTGCCAGCACCGGTCGGGGAACCGACGGGGAGCTGTTTTTT
size: -; D: TRBD1; J: TRBJ2-7; V: TRBV12-3/TRBV12-4; CDR3: CASSLRWTGSYEQYF; DNA: TGTGCCAGCAGTTTACGTTGGACAGGTTCCTACGAGCAGTACTTC
size: few; D: TRBD1; J: TRBJ1-1; V: TRBV20-1; CDR3: CSALGQGTEAFF; DNA: TGCAGTGCTTTAGGACAGGGCACTGAAGCTTTCTTT
size: many; D: -; J: TRBJ1-5; V: TRBV7-9; CDR3: CASSSYGGPEGYQPQHF; DNA: TGTGCCAGCAGCTCCTATGGGGGACCCGAGGGGTATCAGCCCCAGCATTTT
size: -; D: -; J: TRBJ2-7; V: TRBV4-1; CDR3: CASSTGGDEQYF; DNA: TGCGCCAGCAGCACAGGTGGGGACGAGCAGTACTTC
size: -; D: -; J: TRBJ1-2; V: TRBV3-1; CDR3: CASSLTGTSYGYTF; DNA: TGTGCCAGCAGTCTAACCGGGACGTCTTATGGCTACACCTTC
size: many; D: -; J: TRBJ2-1; V: TRBV4-1; CDR3: CASSQDRTVGEQFF; DNA: TGCGCCAGCAGCCAAGATAGGACAGTTGGTGAGCAGTTCTTC
size: -; D: -; J: TRBJ2-7; V: TRBV9; CDR3: CASSVDGGVSYEQYF; DNA: TGCGCCAGCAGCGTAGATGGCGGGGTGAGCTACGAGCAGTACTTC
size: few; D: TRBD2; J: TRBJ2-1; V: TRBV4-2; CDR3: CASSQGPGTSGGGEQFF; DNA: TGTGCCAGCAGCCAGGGTCCCGGGACTAGCGGGGGCGGTGAGCAGTTCTTC
size: many; D: -; J: TRBJ1-4; V: TRBV6-5; CDR3: CASREGFSEKLFF; DNA: TGTGCCAGCAGGGAGGGGTTCTCTGAAAAACTGTTTTTT
size: many; D: -; J: TRBJ2-1; V: TRBV5-1; CDR3: CASSGSRALEQFF; DNA: TGCGCCAGCAGTGGCAGTCGAGCGCTAGAGCAGTTCTTC
size: medium-sized; D: -; J: TRBJ1-4; V: TRBV9; CDR3: CASSVGVAPREKLFF; DNA: TGTGCCAGCAGCGTAGGGGTAGCACCAAGAGAAAAACTGTTTTTT
size: -; D: -; J: TRBJ1-2; V: TRBV7-8; CDR3: CASSTLGVTNAF; DNA: TGTGCCAGCAGCACACTCGGGGTGACTAACGCCTTC
size: many; D: TRBD1; J: TRBJ2-7; V: TRBV29-1; CDR3: CSAETGLNYEQYF; DNA: TGCAGCGCCGAGACAGGGTTGAATTACGAGCAGTACTTC
size: medium-sized; D: -; J: TRBJ1-5; V: TRBV20-1; CDR3: CSARDGYAQHF; DNA: TGCAGTGCTAGAGATGGTTATGCCCAGCATTTT
size: few; D: -; J: TRBJ1-1; V: TRBV7-9; CDR3: CASSLFGDTEAFF; DNA: TGTGCCAGCAGCCTATTTGGGGACACTGAAGCTTTCTTT